Listed below are T cell receptor beta chains from one sample, sequenced in a study of T cell responses to AZD1222 COVID-19 vaccine. Method: immunoSEQ multiplex PCR; TCRdb's copy keeps in-frame clones and lacks some. The sample lists some 120,000 clones; roughly nine tenths were seen once. The sample was peripheral blood, taken on day 0 of AZD1222 vaccination. The receptors originated from an adult in good health. The CDR3 runs from the conserved cysteine through the conserved F or W. Fields, in order: clone size, D gene, V gene, J gene, CDR3 DNA, CDR3 protein. A D gene is named only where the DNA matches it firmly. Clone size is not always given. Where it is, it says once, few, many or a class for expanded clones.

.,.,TRBV3-1/TRBV3-2,TRBJ2-3,TGTGCCAGCAGTTCAGCGGGTCCTGGGTCCCGTACGCAGTATTTT,CASSSAGPGSRTQYF
.,.,TRBV7-3,TRBJ2-2,TGTGCCAGCAGCCCTCAGGGGGGAACCGGGGAGCTGTTTTTT,CASSPQGGTGELFF
.,TRBD1,TRBV6-5,TRBJ2-3,TGTGCCAGCATCGACAGGGCCCGCCTCGCAGATACGCAGTATTTT,CASIDRARLADTQYF
.,.,TRBV27,TRBJ1-1,TGTGCCAGCAACCTCCTGCCGACGGGGAGGGGCACTGAAGCTTTCTTT,CASNLLPTGRGTEAFF
.,.,TRBV29-1,TRBJ1-2,TGCAGCGTTGACCCAGCCGGCACCTATGGCTACACCTTC,CSVDPAGTYGYTF
.,TRBD2,TRBV5-1,TRBJ2-1,TGCGCCAGCAGTCTAATAGGACTAGCGGGAGGGCCAAATATAGGTGAGCAGTTCTTC,CASSLIGLAGGPNIGEQFF
.,TRBD1,TRBV6-2/TRBV6-3,TRBJ1-2,TGTGCCAGCAGCTGGGACAGTTCGACAGGCTACACCTTC,CASSWDSSTGYTF
.,TRBD2,TRBV5-1,TRBJ2-3,TGCGCCAGCAGCCCCGGGAGGGTGGGAGATACGCAGTATTTT,CASSPGRVGDTQYF
.,TRBD2,TRBV7-9,TRBJ2-1,TGTGCCAGCAGCCCGGGACTAGCGGGAGGGTCTGAGCAGTTCTTC,CASSPGLAGGSEQFF
.,TRBD2,TRBV5-1,TRBJ2-1,TGCGCCAGCAGCTTGGGAGGACTAGCGGGAGCCAGGCAGTTCTTC,CASSLGGLAGARQFF
few,TRBD1,TRBV18,TRBJ2-7,TGTGCCAGCTCAGAACAGGGGGATGGCGAGCAGTACTTC,CASSEQGDGEQYF
.,TRBD2,TRBV5-1,TRBJ2-3,TGCGCCAGCAGCTCCCTGGGGGGGGACCTTGTGGATACGCAGTATTTT,CASSSLGGDLVDTQYF
.,TRBD2,TRBV3-1/TRBV3-2,TRBJ2-7,TGTGCCAGCAGCCGTCGGACTAGCGGGAGGGCAGGCGAGCAGTACTTC,CASSRRTSGRAGEQYF
.,.,TRBV5-1,TRBJ2-3,TGCGCCAGCAGCTTCAGGACGGTCTACAGCACAGATACGCAGTATTTT,CASSFRTVYSTDTQYF
.,.,TRBV7-2,TRBJ1-2,TGTGCCAGCAGCTTACCGGGGTACAGTAGCTATGGCTACACCTTC,CASSLPGYSSYGYTF
.,.,TRBV6-4,TRBJ1-4,TGTGCCAGCAGTGCCCCGCGTGGGAAGGGCTTT,CASSAPRGKGF
.,.,TRBV6-5,TRBJ1-4,TGTGCCAGCAGTTACGACACAAATGAAAAACTGTTTTTT,CASSYDTNEKLFF
.,.,TRBV3-1/TRBV3-2,TRBJ2-3,TGTGCCAGCAGCCAAGGCGATACGCAGTATTTT,CASSQGDTQYF
.,TRBD1,TRBV3-1/TRBV3-2,TRBJ1-2,TGTGCCAGCAGCCGATGGACAGGCCCCTCTTATGGCTACACCTTC,CASSRWTGPSYGYTF
.,.,TRBV27,TRBJ1-4,TGTGCCAGCACACCATCGGGGGGAAGGAAGGAAAAACTGTTTTTT,CASTPSGGRKEKLFF
few,.,TRBV5-6,TRBJ2-1,TGTGCCAGCAGGTTAGGAGGTCCGGCATATGAGCAGTTCTTC,CASRLGGPAYEQFF
.,TRBD1,TRBV7-2,TRBJ1-2,TGTGCCAGCAGCCTTAGACAGGGATTACCGAACCCCAACTATGGCTACACCTTC,CASSLRQGLPNPNYGYTF
.,.,TRBV10-3,TRBJ2-3,TGTGCCATCAGTGATCGGAGTGATACGCAGTATTTT,CAISDRSDTQYF
.,.,TRBV2,TRBJ1-1,TGTGCCACCCATGGGGCGGGGGAAAACACTGAAGCTTTCTTT,CATHGAGENTEAFF
.,TRBD1,TRBV10-3,TRBJ2-5,TGTGCCACCCGGACAGGAGGTGAGACCCAGTACTTC,CATRTGGETQYF
.,.,TRBV18,TRBJ1-4,TGTGCCAGCCAGCCGGGGCGGGGCGAAAAACTGTTTTTT,CASQPGRGEKLFF
.,.,TRBV19,TRBJ1-5,TGTGCCAGTAGTATAGCTTACGGACAGCCCCAGCATTTT,CASSIAYGQPQHF
.,.,TRBV7-2,TRBJ1-3,TGTGCCAGCAGCTTAATCCGCAGCTCTGGAAACACCATATATTTT,CASSLIRSSGNTIYF
.,.,TRBV7-2,TRBJ2-7,TGTGCCAGCAACCTGGACGGCGGGTACTACGAGCAGTACTTC,CASNLDGGYYEQYF
.,.,TRBV3-1/TRBV3-2,TRBJ2-3,TGTGCCAGCAGCCGTATCGGGGGTCGGGATACGCAGTATTTT,CASSRIGGRDTQYF
.,TRBD1,TRBV7-9,TRBJ2-3,TGTGCCAGCAGCTATGGGGGACAGGGGCTGGATACGCAGTATTTT,CASSYGGQGLDTQYF
.,TRBD1,TRBV30,TRBJ1-2,TGTGCCTGGAGTGTACAAACAGGGGTAAAAAATGGCTACACCTTC,CAWSVQTGVKNGYTF
few,TRBD2,TRBV6-1,TRBJ2-7,TGTGCCAGCAGTGAGAGGCGGCGATCGCCTCTTCCAGCGGGAGGGGACGAGCAGTACTTC,CASSERRRSPLPAGGDEQYF
.,.,TRBV7-8,TRBJ1-5,TGTGCCAGCAGCGTCTCAGGGCTTGATAGCAATCAGCCCCAGCATTTT,CASSVSGLDSNQPQHF
.,TRBD1,TRBV19,TRBJ1-1,TGTGCCAGTAGTCCTCGGGACAGGGGGGCTGAAGCTTTCTTT,CASSPRDRGAEAFF
.,.,TRBV3-1/TRBV3-2,TRBJ1-5,TGTGCCAGCAGCCAAGATACGGGGGGGGATCAGCCCCAGCATTTT,CASSQDTGGDQPQHF
once,.,TRBV11-2,TRBJ1-5,TGTGCCAGCAGCATCCCCGGGAGTCAGCCCCAGCATTTT,CASSIPGSQPQHF
.,.,TRBV5-5,TRBJ2-5,TGTGCCAGCAGCTTGGCACAGGTCTCACAAGAGACCCAGTACTTC,CASSLAQVSQETQYF
.,TRBD1,TRBV9,TRBJ1-2,TGTGCCAGCAGCGTGCCGGGACAGGGCTATGGCTACACCTTC,CASSVPGQGYGYTF
once,.,TRBV6-5,TRBJ2-1,TGTGCCAGCACCCGGGAAGGGGGAAATGAGCAGTTCTTC,CASTREGGNEQFF